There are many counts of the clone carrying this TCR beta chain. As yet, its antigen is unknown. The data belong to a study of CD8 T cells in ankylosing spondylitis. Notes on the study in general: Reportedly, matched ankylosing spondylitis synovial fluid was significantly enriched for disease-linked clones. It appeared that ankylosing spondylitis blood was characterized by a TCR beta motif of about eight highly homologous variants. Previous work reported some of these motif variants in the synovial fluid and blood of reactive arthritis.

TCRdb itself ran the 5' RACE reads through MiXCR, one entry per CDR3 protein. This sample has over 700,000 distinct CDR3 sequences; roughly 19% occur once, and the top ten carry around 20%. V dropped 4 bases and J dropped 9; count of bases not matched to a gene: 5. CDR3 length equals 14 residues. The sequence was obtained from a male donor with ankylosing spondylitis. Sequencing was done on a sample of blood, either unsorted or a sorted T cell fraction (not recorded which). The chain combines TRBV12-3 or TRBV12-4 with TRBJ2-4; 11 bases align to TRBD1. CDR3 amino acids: CASSSQGTGGIQYF. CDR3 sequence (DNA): TGTGCCAGCAGTTCCCAAGGGACAGGGGGCATTCAGTACTTC.